The TCR beta chain described here comes from a study of response to subunit inactivated influenza vaccine. Study observations and caveats: The authors suggested that every seasonal influenza vaccination recruits few new T cells.

Worth noting for this clonotype: Antigen: not known.

TCRdb independently ran MiXCR on the RT-PCR reads; one entry per CDR3 protein. The table shows some 600,000 distinct CDR3 sequences, with approximately 15% occurring only once. CDR3 length equals 16 residues. Losses at the gene ends were 0 bases for V and 5 bases for J; bases not matched to a gene: 7. The germline V gene has CDR1 SGHTA and CDR2 FQGNSA. The starting material was PBMCs from blood, obtained 14 to 15 days before vaccination. This chain links TRBV7-2 with TRBJ1-5, with 7 bases identical to TRBD1. The sequence derives from a man aged 50 to 59 who received an inactivated influenza vaccine. The CDR3 region has the DNA TGTGCCAGCAGCTTAGCGCTCGGCAGGGGGTATCAGCCCCAGCATTTT. Its protein product is CASSLALGRGYQPQHF.